The source of this TCR beta chain is a study of beta chain features in type 1 diabetes. Overall study: Across all samples, about 100 million sorted cells were examined. Findings of the study overall: Shorter TCRB CDR3s, moderately but significantly so, were found in Type 1 diabetes patients in all four CD4+ subsets.

Between the trimmed V and J ends, which lost 6 bases and 5 bases, there was a span of 11 bases. Germline V gene sequence: CDR1 LNHNV, CDR2 YYDKDF (reference sequence). The CDR3 consists of 13 residues. Investigators reverse transcribed all isolated RNA, so they sequenced expressed TCRB transcripts. Clones were read by immunoSEQ multiplex PCR, and TCRdb kept only the in-frame ones, dropping some. Of about half a million clones detected, 30% appear once; the ten largest clones hold around 0.065%. Every donor had blood drawn once into heparin, around 120 mL on average. Notes on this clone: Its antigen is currently unknown.

The clonotype comes from a man aged 18 to 30 in good health. Sequenced: naive CD4+ T cells from blood. The chain combines TRBV15 with TRBJ2-1; D may be TRBD1 or TRBD2 (5 bases each). CDR3 amino acids: CATSSGPNNEQFF. The CDR3 bases are TGTGCCACCAGTTCGGGACCTAACAATGAGCAGTTCTTC. Together with reference TRBV15 and TRBJ2-1, the CDR3 gives the full variable domain: DAMVIQNPRYQVTQFGKPVTLSCSQTLNHNVMYWYQQKSSQAPKLLFHYYDKDFNNEADTPDNFQSRRPNTSFCFLDIRSPGLGDTAMYLCATSSGPNNEQFFGPGTRLTVL.